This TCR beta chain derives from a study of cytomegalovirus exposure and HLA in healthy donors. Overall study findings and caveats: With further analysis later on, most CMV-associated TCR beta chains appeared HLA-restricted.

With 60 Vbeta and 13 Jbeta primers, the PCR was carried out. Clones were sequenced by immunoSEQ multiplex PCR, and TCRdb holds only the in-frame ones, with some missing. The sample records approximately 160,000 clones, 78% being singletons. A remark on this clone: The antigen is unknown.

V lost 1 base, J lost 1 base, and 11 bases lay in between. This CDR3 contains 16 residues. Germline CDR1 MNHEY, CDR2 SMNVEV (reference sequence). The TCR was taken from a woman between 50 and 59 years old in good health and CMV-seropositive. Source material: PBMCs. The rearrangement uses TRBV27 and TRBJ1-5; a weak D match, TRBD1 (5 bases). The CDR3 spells CASSLYAGWSNQPQHF. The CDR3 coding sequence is TGTGCCAGCAGTTTATACGCAGGGTGGAGCAATCAGCCCCAGCATTTT.